The 14 T cell receptor beta chains reported below all come from one sample, sequenced in a study of cytomegalovirus exposure and HLA in healthy donors. Use of 60 Vbeta and 13 Jbeta primers characterized the PCR. The protocol was immunoSEQ multiplex PCR, while the TCRdb copy is restricted to in-frame clones and leaves out a portion. Among tens of thousands of clones, approximately 82% were seen once, and the ten largest hold over 9.5%. The sequencing input was PBMCs. The receptors originated from a woman aged 18-29 years in good health and CMV-seropositive.

This chain's CDR3 is CASSRPGGGRKGYEQYF. The CDR3 nucleotides read TGTGCCAGCAGCCGACCGGGAGGGGGGAGGAAGGGATACGAGCAGTACTTC. The chain carries TRBV7-9 and TRBJ2-5; 8 bases align to TRBD2. The J call may be mistaken, given a closer DNA end match to TRBJ2-7. Germline V gene data show CDR1 as SEHNR and CDR2 as FQNEAQ (reference sequence). CDR3 length: 17 amino acids.

V is TRBV5-6 and J is TRBJ2-7, with TRBD1 matching over 9 bases. The CDR3 length is 13 residues. Looked up from germline, CDR1 is SGHDT and CDR2 is YYEEEE. V was clipped by 4 bases and J by 6 bases; unmatched bases: 5. The CDR3 loop reads CASSRDRVGEQYF. CDR3 nucleotides: TGTGCCAGCAGCCGGGACAGGGTGGGCGAGCAGTACTTC.

The rearrangement uses TRBV5-8 and TRBJ1-5, with no clear D. V lost 5 bases to trimming and J lost 0 bases, with 12 bases between them. The length of the CDR3 is 15 residues. CDR1 and CDR2 from the germline V gene are SGHTS and YDEGEE. The CDR3 reads CASSGMYSSNQPQHF. The CDR3 nucleotides read TGTGCCAGCAGTGGTATGTACTCTAGCAATCAGCCCCAGCATTTT.

The chain combines TRBV5-1 with TRBJ1-4; possible D gene TRBD1, 5 bases. This CDR3 has 14 residues. Germline V CDR1 and CDR2: SGHRS, YFSETQ. V dropped 0 bases and J dropped 7 bases, with 10 bases sitting between them. CDR3 region: CASSLGGGGEKLFF. In nucleotides, the CDR3 is TGCGCCAGCAGCTTGGGAGGCGGGGGTGAAAAACTGTTTTTT. Full variable domain (rest looked up from reference TRBV5-1 and TRBJ1-4): KAGVTQTPRYLIKTRGQQVTLSCSPISGHRSVSWYQQTPGQGLQFLFEYFSETQRNKGNFPGRFSGRQFSNSRSEMNVSTLELGDSALYLCASSLGGGGEKLFFGSGTQLSVL.

The rearrangement links TRBV5-1 to TRBJ2-3, with D possibly matching TRBD1 (6 bases). The germline V gene encodes CDR1 SGHRS and CDR2 YFSETQ. This CDR3 is built from 12 residues. V lost 2 bases and J lost 6, with 7 bases in between. CDR3 amino acids: CASSFQGDTQYF. CDR3 DNA sequence: TGCGCCAGCAGCTTTCAGGGGGATACGCAGTATTTT. The variable domain in full, with the rest retrieved from reference TRBV5-1 and TRBJ2-3, is KAGVTQTPRYLIKTRGQQVTLSCSPISGHRSVSWYQQTPGQGLQFLFEYFSETQRNKGNFPGRFSGRQFSNSRSEMNVSTLELGDSALYLCASSFQGDTQYFGPGTRLTVL.

DNA of the CDR3: TGTGCCAGCAGCCAAGGTGTAGCGGGGTCCTACGAGCAGTACTTC. Its translation: CASSQGVAGSYEQYF. The rearrangement links TRBV4-2 to TRBJ2-7, with 8 bases matching TRBD2. The CDR3 runs 15 residues. With 1 base clipped from V and 1 base from J, the junction kept 3 bases outside the gene matches. From germline, CDR1 is LGHNA and CDR2 YNFKEQ.

A word on this clone: The junction shows a germline mismatch at one end, possibly a read error. Here the CDR3 DNA reads TGTGCCAGCAGTCTACAGGGGGCCTACGGGCAGTACTTC. It encodes CASSLQGAYGQYF. This rearrangement joins TRBV6-6 to TRBJ2-7; 9 nucleotides align to TRBD1. The germline V gene encodes CDR1 MNHNY and CDR2 SVGAGI (reference sequence). CDR3 length: 13 amino acids.

Only one count was recorded for this clone. J is TRBJ2-2 and V is TRBV7-9, with a tentative D call TRBD2 (6 bases). CDR1 is SEHNR, CDR2 FQNEAQ, per germline (reference sequence). The V gene lost 1 base and the J gene lost 4 bases, with 19 bases spanning the gap. CDR3 size: 18 residues. CDR3 sequence (DNA): TGTGCCAGCAGCTTAGAGGCGGGAATCGGACGGAGCACCGGGGAGCTGTTTTTT. This translates into CASSLEAGIGRSTGELFF.

This clone was detected once. V gene TRBV5-6 combines with J gene TRBJ2-3; D perhaps matches TRBD2 (6 bases). This CDR3 has 15 residues. CDR1 and CDR2 (germline): SGHDT, YYEEEE. Trimming removed 2 bases from V and 4 bases from J, with 14 bases in between. This CDR3 reads CASSLGPGEADTQYF. In nucleotides, the CDR3 is TGTGCCAGCAGCTTAGGCCCGGGAGAAGCAGATACGCAGTATTTT.

The chain employs TRBV7-2 and TRBJ2-7, with 10 bases aligning to TRBD1. Germline CDR1 is SGHTA and CDR2 is FQGNSA. This CDR3 has 15 residues. Unmatched junction bases numbered 2, after V lost 1 base and J lost 2 bases. CDR3 nucleotides: TGTGCCAGCAGCTTAGTAGGACAGGGGGCCTACGAGCAGTACTTC. This gives the protein CASSLVGQGAYEQYF.

The chain uses TRBV9 and TRBJ1-5; the D gene is possibly TRBD1 (5 bases). This CDR3 comprises 13 residues. Germline V gene data show CDR1 as SGDLS and CDR2 as YYNGEE. V lost 2 bases and J 3 bases, leaving 6 bases between the germline ends. CDR3 sequence: CASSVGHNQPQHF. In DNA form, the CDR3 reads TGTGCCAGCAGCGTCGGACACAATCAGCCCCAGCATTTT.

The chain carries TRBV7-2 and TRBJ2-7, with D perhaps matching TRBD2 (6 bases). This CDR3 region has 16 residues. Between the trimmed V and J ends, which lost 4 bases and 7 bases, there was a span of 23 bases. The germline CDR1 and CDR2 sequences are SGHTA and FQGNSA. DNA for the CDR3: TGTGCCAGCAGCTCACACGGGACTCTACGAGCCGAGGAGCAGTACTTC. It yields the protein CASSSHGTLRAEEQYF. Complete variable domain (other parts from reference TRBV7-2 and TRBJ2-7): GAGVSQSPSNKVTEKGKDVELRCDPISGHTALYWYRQSLGQGLEFLIYFQGNSAPDKSGLPSDRFSAERTGGSVSTLTIQRTQQEDSAVYLCASSSHGTLRAEEQYFGPGTRLTVT.

The chain employs TRBV28 and TRBJ1-5, with 9 bases fitting TRBD1. V shed 6 bases and J 6 bases; nucleotides not matched to a gene: 9. This CDR3 has 15 residues. Looked up from germline, CDR1 is MDHEN and CDR2 is SYDVKM. This CDR3 reads CASSTLTGGIQPQHF. The DNA for the CDR3 is TGTGCCAGCAGCACCTTGACAGGGGGGATTCAGCCCCAGCATTTT.

The chain uses TRBV28 and TRBJ1-2, with TRBD1 matching 7 bases. Germline V CDR1 and CDR2: MDHEN, SYDVKM. The CDR3 extends over 11 amino acids. V dropped 4 bases and J dropped 7; count of bases not matched to a gene: 0. As DNA, the CDR3 is TGTGCCAGCAGTTACAGGGGTGGCTACACCTTC. Its protein is CASSYRGGYTF.